This TCR beta chain was observed in a study of vaccination effects on CD4 cells after COVID-19. Study-wide background: Everyone in the study got two shots of either the BNT162b2 or mRNA-1273 vaccine. Study-level results: Clones of infection and vaccine origin contracted markedly late after vaccination. A shortage of convalescent patients and an absence of early post-infection timepoints characterized the study. Common cold coronavirus cross-reactivity was shown by only 1 of 255 vaccine-induced clones in healthy vaccinees.

The assay was immunoSEQ multiplex PCR, and TCRdb's table has in-frame clones only and misses some. The repertoire consists of 55,000 to 80,000 clones, with 80% occurring once and the leading ten covering 9.5% to 15%. The CDR3 has 15 residues. Per germline, CDR1 LGHNA and CDR2 YNFKEQ. Unmatched junction bases numbered 10, after V lost 4 bases and J lost 6 bases. In its sample, this clone was seen once. The target antigen is unknown. Antigen-specific CD4+ T cells were first expanded with viral peptide pools by the ViraFEST assay and only then sequenced. Culture proceeded for 9 to 11 days, and CD4+ T cells were then isolated. In the vaccine recipients, nucleocapsid antibodies were negative and there was no prior SARS-CoV-2 infection.

The specimen comprised CD4+ T cells from PBMCs cultured with SARS-CoV-2 spike peptides, sampled before COVID-19 vaccination. The TCR originated in a human donor who received a COVID-19 vaccine. The chain links TRBV4-2 to TRBJ1-2, with 8 nucleotides matching TRBD1. Here the CDR3 reads CASSLPGQEVNGYTF. Here the CDR3 DNA reads TGTGCCAGCAGCCTACCGGGACAGGAAGTCAATGGCTACACCTTC.